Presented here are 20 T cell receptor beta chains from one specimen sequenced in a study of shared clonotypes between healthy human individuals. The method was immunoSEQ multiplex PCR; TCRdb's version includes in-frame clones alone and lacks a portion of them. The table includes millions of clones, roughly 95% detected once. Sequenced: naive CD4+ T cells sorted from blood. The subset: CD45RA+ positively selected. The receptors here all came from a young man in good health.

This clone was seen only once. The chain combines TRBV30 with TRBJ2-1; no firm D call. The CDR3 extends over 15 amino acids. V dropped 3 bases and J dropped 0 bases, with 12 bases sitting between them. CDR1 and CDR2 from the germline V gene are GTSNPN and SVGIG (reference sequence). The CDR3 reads CAWSPDRTSYNEQFF. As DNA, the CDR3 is TGTGCCTGGAGCCCCGATAGAACCTCCTACAATGAGCAGTTCTTC.

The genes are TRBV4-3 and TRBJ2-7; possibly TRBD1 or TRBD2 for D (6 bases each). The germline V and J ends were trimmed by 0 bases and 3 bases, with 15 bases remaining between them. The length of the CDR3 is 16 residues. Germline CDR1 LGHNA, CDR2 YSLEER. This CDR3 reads CASSQEPGDFYYEQYF. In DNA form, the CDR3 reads TGCGCCAGCAGCCAAGAGCCAGGGGACTTCTACTACGAGCAGTACTTC.

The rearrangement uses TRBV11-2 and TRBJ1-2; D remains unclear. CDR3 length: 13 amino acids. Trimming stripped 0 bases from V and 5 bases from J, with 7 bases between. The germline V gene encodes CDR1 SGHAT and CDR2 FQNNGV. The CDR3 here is CASSLDAQYGYTF. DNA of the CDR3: TGTGCCAGCAGCTTAGATGCGCAGTATGGCTACACCTTC.

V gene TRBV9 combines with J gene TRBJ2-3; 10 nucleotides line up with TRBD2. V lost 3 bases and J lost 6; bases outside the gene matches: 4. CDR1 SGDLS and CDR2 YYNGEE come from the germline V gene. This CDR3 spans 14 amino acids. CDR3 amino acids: CASSGGTSVDTQYF. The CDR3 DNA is TGTGCCAGCAGCGGTGGGACTAGCGTCGATACGCAGTATTTT.

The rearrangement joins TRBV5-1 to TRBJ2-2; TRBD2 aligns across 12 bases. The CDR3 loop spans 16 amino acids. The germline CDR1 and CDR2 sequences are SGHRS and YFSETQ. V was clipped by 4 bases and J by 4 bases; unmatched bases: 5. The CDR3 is CASSPGLAGTTGELFF. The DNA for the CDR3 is TGCGCCAGCAGCCCCGGACTAGCGGGGACCACCGGGGAGCTGTTTTTT.

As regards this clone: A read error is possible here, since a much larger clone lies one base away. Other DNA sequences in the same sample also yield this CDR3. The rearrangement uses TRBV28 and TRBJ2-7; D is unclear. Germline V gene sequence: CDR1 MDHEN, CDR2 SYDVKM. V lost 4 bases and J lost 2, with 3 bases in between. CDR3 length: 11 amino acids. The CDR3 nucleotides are TGTGCCAGCAGTTCCACCTACGAGCAGTACTTC. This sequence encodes CASSSTYEQYF.

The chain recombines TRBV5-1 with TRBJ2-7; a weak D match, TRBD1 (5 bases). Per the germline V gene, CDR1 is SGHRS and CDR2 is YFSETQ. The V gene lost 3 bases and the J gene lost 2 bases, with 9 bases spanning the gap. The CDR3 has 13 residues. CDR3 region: CASSSTAPYEQYF. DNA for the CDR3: TGCGCCAGCAGCTCGACAGCCCCCTACGAGCAGTACTTC.

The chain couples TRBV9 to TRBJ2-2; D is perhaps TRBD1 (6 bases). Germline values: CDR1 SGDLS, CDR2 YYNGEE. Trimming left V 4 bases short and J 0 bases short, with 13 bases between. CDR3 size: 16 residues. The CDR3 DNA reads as TGTGCCAGCAGCCAGGGGCACAGACCGAACACCGGGGAGCTGTTTTTT. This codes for CASSQGHRPNTGELFF. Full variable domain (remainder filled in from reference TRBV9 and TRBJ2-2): DSGVTQTPKHLITATGQRVTLRCSPRSGDLSVYWYQQSLDQGLQFLIQYYNGEERAKGNILERFSAQQFPDLHSELNLSSLELGDSALYFCASSQGHRPNTGELFFGEGSRLTVL.

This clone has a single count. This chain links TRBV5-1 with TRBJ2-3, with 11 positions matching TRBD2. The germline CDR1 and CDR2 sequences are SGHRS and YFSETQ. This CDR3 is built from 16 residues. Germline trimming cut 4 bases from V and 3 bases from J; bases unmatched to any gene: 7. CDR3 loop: CASSLPLAGGTDTQYF. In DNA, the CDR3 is TGCGCCAGCAGCCTCCCCCTAGCGGGGGGAACAGATACGCAGTATTTT.

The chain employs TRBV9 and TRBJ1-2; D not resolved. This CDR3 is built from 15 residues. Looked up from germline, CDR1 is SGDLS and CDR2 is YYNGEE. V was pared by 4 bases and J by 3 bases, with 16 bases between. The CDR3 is CASSPGVGIHYGYTF. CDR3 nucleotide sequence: TGTGCCAGCAGCCCCGGAGTGGGGATCCACTATGGCTACACCTTC.

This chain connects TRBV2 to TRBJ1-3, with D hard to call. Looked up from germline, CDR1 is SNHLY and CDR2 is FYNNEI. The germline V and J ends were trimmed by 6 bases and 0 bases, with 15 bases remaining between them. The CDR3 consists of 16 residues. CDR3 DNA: TGTGCCAGCAGCGAACGTATCTCCGGCTCTGGAAACACCATATATTTT. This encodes CASSERISGSGNTIYF.

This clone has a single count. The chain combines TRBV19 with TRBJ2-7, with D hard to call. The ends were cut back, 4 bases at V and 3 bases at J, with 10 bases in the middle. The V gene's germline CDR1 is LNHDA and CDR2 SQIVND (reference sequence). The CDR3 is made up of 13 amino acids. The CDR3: CASSTLDNYEQYF. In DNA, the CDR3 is TGTGCCAGTAGTACCCTCGACAACTACGAGCAGTACTTC.

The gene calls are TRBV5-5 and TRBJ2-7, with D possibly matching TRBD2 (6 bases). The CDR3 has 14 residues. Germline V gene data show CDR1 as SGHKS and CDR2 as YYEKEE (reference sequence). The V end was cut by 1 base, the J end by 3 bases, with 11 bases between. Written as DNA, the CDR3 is TGTGCCAGCAGCTTGCCGGGAGCAGGCTACGAGCAGTACTTC. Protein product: CASSLPGAGYEQYF.

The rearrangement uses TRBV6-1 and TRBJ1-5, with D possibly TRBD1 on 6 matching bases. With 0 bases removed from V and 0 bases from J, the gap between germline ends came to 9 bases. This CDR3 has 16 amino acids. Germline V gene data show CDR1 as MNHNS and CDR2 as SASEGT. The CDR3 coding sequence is TGTGCCAGCAGTGAAGCCGGGACAAATAGCAATCAGCCCCAGCATTTT. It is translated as CASSEAGTNSNQPQHF.

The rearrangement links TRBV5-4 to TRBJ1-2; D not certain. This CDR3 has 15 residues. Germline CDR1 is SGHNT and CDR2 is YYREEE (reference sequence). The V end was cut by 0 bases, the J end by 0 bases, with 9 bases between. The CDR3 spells CASSLAAPANYGYTF. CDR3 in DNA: TGTGCCAGCAGCTTGGCGGCTCCAGCTAACTATGGCTACACCTTC. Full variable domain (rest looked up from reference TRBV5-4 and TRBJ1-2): ETGVTQSPTHLIKTRGQQVTLRCSSQSGHNTVSWYQQALGQGPQFIFQYYREEENGRGNFPPRFSGLQFPNYSSELNVNALELDDSALYLCASSLAAPANYGYTFGSGTRLTVV.

The CDR3 bases are TGTGCCAGCAGTGAGGGAGGGGTAGGCTACGAGCAGTACTTC. Its protein product is CASSEGGVGYEQYF. The chain is built from TRBV6-1 and TRBJ2-7; TRBD2 matches 7 bases. This CDR3 region has 14 residues. The germline V gene encodes CDR1 MNHNS and CDR2 SASEGT. V lost 3 bases to trimming and J lost 3 bases; unmatched junction nucleotides: 5.

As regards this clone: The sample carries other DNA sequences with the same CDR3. The CDR3 loop reads CASSGQLNTEAFF. CDR3 nucleotide sequence: TGTGCCAGCTCCGGACAGCTGAACACTGAAGCTTTCTTT. The chain recombines TRBV19 with TRBJ1-1, with a tentative D call TRBD1 (6 bases). This CDR3 has 13 residues. The V end lost 9 bases, the J end lost 0 bases, and 11 bases lay between the germline ends. Per the germline V gene, CDR1 is LNHDA and CDR2 is SQIVND (reference sequence).

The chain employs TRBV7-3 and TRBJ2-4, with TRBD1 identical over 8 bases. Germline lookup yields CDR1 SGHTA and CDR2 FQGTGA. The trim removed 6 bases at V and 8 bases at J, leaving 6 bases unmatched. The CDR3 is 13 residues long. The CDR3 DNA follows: TGTGCCAGCAGGCGGACAGGGTTGGACATTCAGTACTTC. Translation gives CASRRTGLDIQYF.

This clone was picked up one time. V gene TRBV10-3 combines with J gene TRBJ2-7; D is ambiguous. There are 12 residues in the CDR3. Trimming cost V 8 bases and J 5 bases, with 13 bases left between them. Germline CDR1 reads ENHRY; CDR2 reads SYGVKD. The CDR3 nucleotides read TGTGCCATCGGGCGGACGGACCACGAGCAGTACTTC. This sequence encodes CAIGRTDHEQYF.

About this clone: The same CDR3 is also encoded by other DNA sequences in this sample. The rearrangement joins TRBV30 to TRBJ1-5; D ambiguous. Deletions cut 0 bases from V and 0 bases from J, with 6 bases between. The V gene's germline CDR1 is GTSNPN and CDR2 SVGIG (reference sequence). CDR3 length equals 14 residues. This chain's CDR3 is CAWSVGGSNQPQHF. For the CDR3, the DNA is TGTGCCTGGAGTGTAGGCGGTAGCAATCAGCCCCAGCATTTT.